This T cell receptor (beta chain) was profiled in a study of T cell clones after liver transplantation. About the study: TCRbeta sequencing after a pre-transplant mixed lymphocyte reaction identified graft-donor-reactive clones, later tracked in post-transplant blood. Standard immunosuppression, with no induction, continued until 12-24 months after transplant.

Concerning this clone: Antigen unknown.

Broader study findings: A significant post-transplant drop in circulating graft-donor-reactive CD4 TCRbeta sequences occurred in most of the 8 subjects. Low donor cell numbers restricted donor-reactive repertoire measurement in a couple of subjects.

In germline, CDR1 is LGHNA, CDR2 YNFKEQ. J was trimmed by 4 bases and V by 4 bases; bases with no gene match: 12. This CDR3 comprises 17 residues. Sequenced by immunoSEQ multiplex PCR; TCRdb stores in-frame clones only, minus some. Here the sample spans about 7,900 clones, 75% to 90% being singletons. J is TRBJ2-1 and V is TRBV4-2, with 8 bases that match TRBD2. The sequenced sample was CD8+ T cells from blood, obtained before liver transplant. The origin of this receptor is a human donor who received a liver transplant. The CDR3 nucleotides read TGTGCCAGCAGCCTCCAAGCCCTTAGCGGGGTTTACAATGAGCAGTTCTTC. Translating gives CASSLQALSGVYNEQFF.